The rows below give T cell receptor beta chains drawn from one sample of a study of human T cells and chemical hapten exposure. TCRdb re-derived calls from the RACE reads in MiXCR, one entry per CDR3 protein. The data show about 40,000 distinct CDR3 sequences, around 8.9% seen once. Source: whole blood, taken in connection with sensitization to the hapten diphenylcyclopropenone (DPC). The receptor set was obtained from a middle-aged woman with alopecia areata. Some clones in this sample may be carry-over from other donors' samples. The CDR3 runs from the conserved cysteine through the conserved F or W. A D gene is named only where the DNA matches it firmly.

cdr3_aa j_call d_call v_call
CASSRDNLAGNTIYF TRBJ1-3 - TRBV7-7
CASSLASGDRYEQYF TRBJ2-7 TRBD2 TRBV7-2
CSAERASGGASEQFF TRBJ2-1 TRBD2 TRBV29-1
CASSYRQNQPQHF TRBJ1-5 - TRBV11-2
CASSQTGAAHWGNTIYF TRBJ1-3 - TRBV4-2
CSVGGVEAFF TRBJ1-1 - TRBV29-1
CSARDRTDTDTQYF TRBJ2-3 - TRBV20-1
CASARLAGVNTGELFF TRBJ2-2 TRBD2 TRBV2
CASSERRTGYQPQHF TRBJ1-5 - TRBV10-2
CASSLANQGSYEQYF TRBJ2-7 - TRBV7-8
CASSLDGGEKSNQPQHF TRBJ1-5 - TRBV5-5
CASSEVVWAAYEQYF TRBJ2-7 - TRBV6-1
CASSPGTSGGVRNEQFF TRBJ2-1 TRBD2 TRBV7-2
CASSSPGSGANVLTF TRBJ2-6 - TRBV7-3
CASSPERRSGEAFF TRBJ1-1 - TRBV18
CASSPTSGRGAEAFF TRBJ1-1 - TRBV18
CASSPSPGPMNTEAFF TRBJ1-1 - TRBV9
CASSPGPTGFTTDTQYF TRBJ2-3 TRBD1 TRBV7-6
CASSVASRTAYGYTF TRBJ1-2 - TRBV9
CASSRTPFGGAQFF TRBJ2-1 - TRBV27
CAKWDSLYGYTF TRBJ1-2 TRBD1 TRBV6-5
CASSQLGTATNYGYTF TRBJ1-2 - TRBV5-6
CASSSGDVRNTEAFF TRBJ1-1 - TRBV9
CASSYGQTQGNTIYF TRBJ1-3 - TRBV12-3/TRBV12-4
CASSEARGSPLHF TRBJ1-6 - TRBV2
CASSPGLAGGAQYF TRBJ2-3 TRBD2 TRBV7-3